The 26 T cell receptor beta chains given below trace back to one sample, sequenced in a study of T-cell memory formation after mild COVID-19. TCRdb recomputed calls from the 5' RACE reads with MiXCR, one row per CDR3 protein. The repertoire holds about 600,000 distinct CDR3 sequences, about 22% seen once, with around 8.4% in the top ten. Sequenced input: PBMCs or a T cell subset sorted from them (not recorded which). These receptors were collected from an adult woman who had mild COVID-19 (a few samples of this study predate the infection). Cell type and time point are not known.

This sequence joins TRBV7-6 and TRBJ2-1; D is unclear. The CDR3 is 18 residues long. The V end was cut by 0 bases, the J end by 7 bases, with 22 bases between. Germline V CDR1 and CDR2: SGHVS, FNYEAQ. CDR3 residues: CASSLAHSGRIHWNEQFF. The CDR3 DNA reads TGTGCCAGCAGCTTAGCCCATTCGGGCAGGATCCATTGGAATGAGCAGTTCTTC.

This clonotype was seen more than once but under ten times. This chain joins TRBV12-3 or TRBV12-4 and TRBJ2-5; D is undetermined. The CDR3 is made up of 13 amino acids. Trimming took off 6 bases at V and 2 bases at J, with 10 bases between the two ends. As DNA, the CDR3 is TGTGCCAGCAGCTTTGGGTATCAAGAGACCCAGTACTTC. This translates into CASSFGYQETQYF.

This clonotype was seen more than once but under ten times. This chain joins TRBV5-1 and TRBJ1-1; D ambiguous. V was pared by 1 base and J by 1 base, with 11 bases between. The CDR3 has 15 residues. Per germline, CDR1 SGHRS and CDR2 YFSETQ. CDR3 nucleotides: TGCGCCAGCAGCTTGTCAGCAGCCTCGAACACTGAAGCTTTCTTT. This translates into CASSLSAASNTEAFF.

CDR3 DNA: TGTGCCAGCACCGGGCCTAGCGTCCCTGGGTACAATGAGCAGTTCTTC. It yields the protein CASTGPSVPGYNEQFF. The chain has TRBV9 and TRBJ2-1, with D tentatively TRBD2 (6 bases). The CDR3 is made up of 16 amino acids. Germline lookup yields CDR1 SGDLS and CDR2 YYNGEE. The V end lost 6 bases, the J end lost 4 bases, and 20 bases lay between the germline ends.

This clonotype was picked up a small number of times. The rearrangement uses TRBV12-3 or TRBV12-4 and TRBJ2-5, with a tentative D call TRBD1 (6 bases). Trimming pared 3 bases from V and 9 bases from J, leaving 14 bases between. CDR3 size: 13 residues. CDR3 nucleotide sequence: TGTGCCAGCAGTTTTCTGCCCAAGGGGGCCCAGTACTTC. Translation: CASSFLPKGAQYF.

The genes are TRBV29-1 and TRBJ2-3, with a weak D call TRBD2 (5 bases). This CDR3 has 16 residues. V was trimmed by 1 base and J by 5 bases, leaving 19 bases between them. In germline, CDR1 is SQVTM, CDR2 ANQGSEA. CDR3 DNA: TGCAGCGTTGAAGCCCCGGAGAGTCGGGAAGGAGATACGCAGTATTTT. Its translation is CSVEAPESREGDTQYF.

The DNA of the CDR3 is TGTGCCAGCAGCCAAGATCAAGGGACAGGTAACGAGCAGTACTTC. This translates into CASSQDQGTGNEQYF. This chain uses TRBV4-2 with TRBJ2-7; 8 positions match TRBD1. Per the germline V gene, CDR1 is LGHNA and CDR2 is YNFKEQ. The CDR3 contains 15 residues. V lost 0 bases, J lost 5 bases, and 6 bases stayed unmatched.

The rearrangement uses TRBV7-2 and TRBJ2-5; a weak D match, TRBD2 (6 bases). This CDR3 has 13 residues. CDR1 is SGHTA, CDR2 FQGNSA, per germline. Trimming removed 0 bases at V and 7 bases at J, with 9 bases between. The CDR3 nucleotides are TGTGCCAGCAGCTTAGCGTCCGGGGGGACCCAGTACTTC. Translation gives CASSLASGGTQYF.

CDR3 DNA sequence: TGTGCCAGCTCCCATTCCGGGACAGGGAGCAATGAGCAGTTCTTC. It translates to CASSHSGTGSNEQFF. The chain carries TRBV12-3 or TRBV12-4 and TRBJ2-1, with 9 positions matching TRBD1. V was clipped by 8 bases and J by 6 bases; unmatched bases: 11. There are 15 residues in the CDR3.

Ten or more counts support this clonotype. The rearrangement links TRBV2 to TRBJ2-2, with 9 bases fitting TRBD2. Germline V CDR1 and CDR2: SNHLY, FYNNEI. This CDR3 is 15 amino acids long. V trimming: 6 bases; J trimming: 9 bases; junction bases outside the gene matches: 11. The CDR3 bases are TGTGCCAGCAGGGGAAGCGGGGGGCCCTCCCGGGAGCTGTTTTTT. It yields the protein CASRGSGGPSRELFF.

V and J are TRBV3-1 and TRBJ2-1; D gene uncertain. Trimming pared 1 base from V and 8 bases from J, leaving 12 bases between. Germline-derived CDR1 and CDR2 are LGHDT and YNNKEL (reference sequence). The CDR3 has 14 amino acids. CDR3 DNA: TGTGCCAGCAGCCAAGTCCTCAGAATTTATGAGCAGTTCTTC. Residues: CASSQVLRIYEQFF.

This clonotype was observed a handful of times. The chain joins TRBV11-2 to TRBJ2-3; D gene uncertain. The CDR3 totals 12 residues. Germline-derived CDR1 and CDR2 are SGHAT and FQNNGV. Between the trimmed V and J ends, which lost 2 bases and 5 bases, there was a span of 5 bases. The CDR3 reads CASSLPVDTQYF. The CDR3 bases are TGTGCCAGCAGCTTACCGGTAGATACGCAGTATTTT.

This clonotype was seen more than once but under ten times. The chain combines TRBV25-1 with TRBJ1-1; D remains unclear. Germline-derived CDR1 and CDR2 are MGHDK and SYGVNS. This CDR3 comprises 13 residues. Trimming removed 1 base from V and 1 base from J, with 4 bases in between. For the CDR3, the DNA is TGTGCCAGCAGTGAATCGAAGAACACTGAAGCTTTCTTT. It codes for CASSESKNTEAFF.

This chain uses TRBV24-1 with TRBJ2-5; TRBD2 matches at 8 bases. The CDR3 is made up of 15 amino acids. Germline assignment: CDR1 KGHDR and CDR2 SFDVKD. The J segment lost 1 base and the V segment lost 5 bases, leaving 5 bases of the junction unmatched. Here the CDR3 reads CATSVHSGTQETQYF. The CDR3 DNA sequence: TGTGCCACCAGTGTTCATAGCGGGACCCAAGAGACCCAGTACTTC.

This clonotype appeared a few times. V usage is TRBV6-2 or TRBV6-3 and J usage is TRBJ2-3; 7 bases line up with TRBD1. This CDR3 is 17 amino acids long. Per the germline V gene, CDR1 is MNHEY and CDR2 is SVGEGT. The V and J ends lost 0 bases and 2 bases, in that order; junction bases with no gene match: 8. CDR3 protein: CASSYSLGQADTDTQYF. The CDR3 coding sequence is TGTGCCAGCAGTTACTCCCTCGGACAGGCTGACACAGATACGCAGTATTTT.

V and J are TRBV6-1 and TRBJ2-7; 12 bases are a match to TRBD2. This CDR3 has 18 residues. Germline-derived CDR1 and CDR2 are MNHNS and SASEGT. The V segment lost 3 bases and the J segment 2 bases; nucleotides outside the gene matches: 11. The CDR3 nucleotides read TGTGCCAGCAGTGAGCTCGGACTAGCGGGACGCCTCACCTACGAGCAGTACTTC. Amino acids: CASSELGLAGRLTYEQYF.

This chain links TRBV19 with TRBJ2-7, with 7 positions matching TRBD1. The J segment lost 6 bases and the V segment lost 5 bases, leaving 13 bases of the junction unmatched. Germline V CDR1 and CDR2: LNHDA, SQIVND (reference sequence). This CDR3 has 15 amino acids. The CDR3 nucleotides are TGTGCCAGTAGTCAGGCTCGAGGGGGCTGGGGCGAGCAGTACTTC. Its protein is CASSQARGGWGEQYF.

The V and J genes are TRBV7-3 and TRBJ1-2; 7 positions match TRBD1. V shed 0 bases and J 4 bases; nucleotides not matched to a gene: 8. Germline-derived CDR1 and CDR2 are SGHTA and FQGTGA. This CDR3 is built from 16 residues. The CDR3 coding sequence is TGTGCCAGCAGCTTAACCGCCGACAGGGTAGCCTATGGCTACACCTTC. Translation gives CASSLTADRVAYGYTF. Full variable domain (outside the CDR3, taken from reference TRBV7-3 and TRBJ1-2): GAGVSQTPSNKVTEKGKYVELRCDPISGHTALYWYRQSLGQGPEFLIYFQGTGAADDSGLPNDRFFAVRPEGSVSTLKIQRTERGDSAVYLCASSLTADRVAYGYTFGSGTRLTVV.

This clonotype was counted between two and nine times. The chain joins TRBV7-9 to TRBJ1-2; TRBD1 aligns across 7 bases. V was pared by 5 bases and J by 4 bases, with 10 bases of the junction left unmatched. Germline V gene sequence: CDR1 SEHNR, CDR2 FQNEAQ (reference sequence). The CDR3 runs 15 residues. The CDR3 DNA reads as TGTGCCAGCAGCCCCACACCAACAGGGGCCTATGGCTACACCTTC. Amino acids: CASSPTPTGAYGYTF.

The V call is TRBV11-3, the J call TRBJ1-5, with D hard to call. CDR3 length: 13 residues. V gave up 2 bases and J gave up 3 bases, with 5 bases separating them. CDR1 and CDR2 from the germline V gene are SGHNT and YENEEA. The CDR3: CASSLLPNQPQHF. The CDR3 nucleotides are TGTGCCAGCAGCTTACTCCCCAATCAGCCCCAGCATTTT.

This clonotype occurred a few times. The chain carries TRBV27 and TRBJ2-7; D is unresolved. Germline V gene sequence: CDR1 MNHEY, CDR2 SMNVEV (reference sequence). The V end was cut by 7 bases, the J end by 1 base, with 17 bases between. This CDR3 is 15 amino acids long. Written as DNA, the CDR3 is TGTGCCAGCATTCACTTGAAGGGCGAATCCTACGAGCAGTACTTC. Translating gives CASIHLKGESYEQYF.

The J gene is TRBJ1-1, the V gene TRBV9; no definite D call. CDR1 and CDR2 from the germline V gene are SGDLS and YYNGEE. The CDR3 is 15 amino acids. The V and J ends lost 0 bases and 1 base respectively, with 10 bases between them. In DNA, the CDR3 is TGTGCCAGCAGCGTAGGTACAGACGGGAACACTGAAGCTTTCTTT. It yields the protein CASSVGTDGNTEAFF.

The chain combines TRBV19 with TRBJ2-7; 10 bases are shared with TRBD2. CDR3 length: 16 residues. CDR1 is LNHDA, CDR2 SQIVND, per germline (reference sequence). Unmatched junction bases numbered 9, after V lost 5 bases and J lost 2 bases. CDR3 DNA: TGTGCCAGTAGTCGGATAGCGGGAGGCCGAACCTACGAGCAGTACTTC. The encoded protein is CASSRIAGGRTYEQYF.

This clonotype was counted only a few times. The rearrangement links TRBV6-5 to TRBJ1-2, with D maybe TRBD1 (5 bases). Trimming removed 6 bases from V and 8 bases from J, with 22 bases in between. The CDR3 consists of 15 residues. Germline loops: CDR1 MNHEY, CDR2 SVGAGI. CDR3 region: CASRPLLRALKGYTF. CDR3 coding DNA: TGTGCCAGCAGACCCCTCCTCAGGGCATTGAAAGGCTACACCTTC.

This chain connects TRBV25-1 to TRBJ1-3, with 8 bases fitting TRBD1. Looked up from germline, CDR1 is MGHDK and CDR2 is SYGVNS. Trimming took 5 bases from V and 2 from J; bases not matched to a gene: 8. The CDR3 is 16 residues long. This CDR3 reads CASSSNQQGAGNTIYF. In nucleotides, the CDR3 is TGTGCCAGCAGTTCCAATCAACAGGGGGCTGGAAACACCATATATTTT. Full variable domain (missing parts from reference TRBV25-1 and TRBJ1-3): EADIYQTPRYLVIGTGKKITLECSQTMGHDKMYWYQQDPGMELHLIHYSYGVNSTEKGDLSSESTVSRIRTEHFPLTLESARPSHTSQYLCASSSNQQGAGNTIYFGEGSWLTVV.

This clonotype showed up just a few times. One end of the junction is discordant with germline, which a read error may explain. The chain links TRBV7-9 to TRBJ2-7, with 7 bases matching TRBD1. Germline CDR1 SEHNR, CDR2 FQNEAQ (reference sequence). The CDR3 has 14 residues. CDR3 sequence: CASSLTGDSYEQYF. The CDR3 coding sequence is TGCGCCAGCAGCTTAACAGGGGACTCCTACGAGCAGTACTTC. The complete variable domain, with remaining parts taken from reference TRBV7-9 and TRBJ2-7, reads DTGVSQNPRHKITKRGQNVTFRCDPISEHNRLYWYRQTLGQGPEFLTYFQNEAQLEKSRLLSDRFSAERPKGSFSTLEIQRTEQGDSAMYLCASSLTGDSYEQYFGPGTRLTVT.